This entry concerns a single T cell receptor (beta chain). The antigen remains undetermined. After extraction with the RNeasy kit, about 0.45 to 1 ug of the RNA was reverse transcribed using random hexamers. An immunoSEQ multiplex PCR generated amplified TCR beta CDR3 products spanning 54 Vbeta and 13 Jbeta. Via MiXCR, TCRdb re-called the immunoSEQ multiplex PCR reads, giving one row per CDR3 protein. The sample lists about 80,000 distinct CDR3 sequences, about 94% occurring once. The sample originates from a study of CD8 T cells in Susac syndrome. Regarding the study as a whole: An acknowledgment was made by the study that its TCR sequencing and HLA analysis involved relatively few individuals.

Peripheral blood CD8+ and CD4+ T cells were profiled by TCR beta sequencing. CD8+ and CD4+ T cells were negatively isolated; TEMRA cells were FACS-enriched. CDR1 MNHEY and CDR2 SVGAGI come from the germline V gene. The CDR3 has 16 residues. The germline V and J ends were trimmed by 0 bases and 6 bases, with 18 bases remaining between them. The specimen was CD8+ T cells from PBMCs. The sequence was collected from a human donor in good health. This chain uses TRBV6-5 with TRBJ2-7, with D possibly matching TRBD2 (7 bases). The CDR3 region has the DNA TGTGCCAGCAGTTACTCGAATTTTGGGGGGGCCTCCGAGCAGTACTTC. The encoded protein is CASSYSNFGGASEQYF.